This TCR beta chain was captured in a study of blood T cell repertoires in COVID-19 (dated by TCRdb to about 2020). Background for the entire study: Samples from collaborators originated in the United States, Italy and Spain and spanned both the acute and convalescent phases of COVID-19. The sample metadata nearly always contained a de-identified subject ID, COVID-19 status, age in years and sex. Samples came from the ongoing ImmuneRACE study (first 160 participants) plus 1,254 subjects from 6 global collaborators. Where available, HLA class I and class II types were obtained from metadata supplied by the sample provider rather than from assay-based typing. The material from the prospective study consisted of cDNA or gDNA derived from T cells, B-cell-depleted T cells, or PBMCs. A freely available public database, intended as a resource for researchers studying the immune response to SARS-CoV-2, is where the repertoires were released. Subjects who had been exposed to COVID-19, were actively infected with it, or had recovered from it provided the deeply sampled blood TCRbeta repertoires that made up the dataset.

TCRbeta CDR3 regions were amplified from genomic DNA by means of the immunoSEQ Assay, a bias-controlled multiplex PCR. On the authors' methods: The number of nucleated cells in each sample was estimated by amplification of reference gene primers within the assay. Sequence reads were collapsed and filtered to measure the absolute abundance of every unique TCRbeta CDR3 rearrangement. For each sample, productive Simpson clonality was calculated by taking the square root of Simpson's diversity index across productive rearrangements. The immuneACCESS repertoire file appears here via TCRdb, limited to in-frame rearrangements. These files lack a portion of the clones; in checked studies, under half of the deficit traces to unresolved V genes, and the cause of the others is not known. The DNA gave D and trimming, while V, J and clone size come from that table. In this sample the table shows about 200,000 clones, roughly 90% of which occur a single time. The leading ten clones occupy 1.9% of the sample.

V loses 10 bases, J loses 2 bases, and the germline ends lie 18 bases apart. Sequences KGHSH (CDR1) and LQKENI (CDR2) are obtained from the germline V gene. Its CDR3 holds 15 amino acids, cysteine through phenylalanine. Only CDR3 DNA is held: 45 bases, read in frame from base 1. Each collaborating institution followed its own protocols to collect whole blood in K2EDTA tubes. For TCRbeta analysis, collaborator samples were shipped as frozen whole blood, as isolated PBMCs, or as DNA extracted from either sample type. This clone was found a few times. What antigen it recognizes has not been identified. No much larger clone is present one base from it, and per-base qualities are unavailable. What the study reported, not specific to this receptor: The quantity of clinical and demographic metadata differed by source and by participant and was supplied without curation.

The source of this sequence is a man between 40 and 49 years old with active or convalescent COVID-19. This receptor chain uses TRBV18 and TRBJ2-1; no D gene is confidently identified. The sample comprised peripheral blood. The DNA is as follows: TGTGCCACCCTCTGGGCAGCCCAGGCCTACAATGAGCAGTTCTTC. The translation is CATLWAAQAYNEQFF.